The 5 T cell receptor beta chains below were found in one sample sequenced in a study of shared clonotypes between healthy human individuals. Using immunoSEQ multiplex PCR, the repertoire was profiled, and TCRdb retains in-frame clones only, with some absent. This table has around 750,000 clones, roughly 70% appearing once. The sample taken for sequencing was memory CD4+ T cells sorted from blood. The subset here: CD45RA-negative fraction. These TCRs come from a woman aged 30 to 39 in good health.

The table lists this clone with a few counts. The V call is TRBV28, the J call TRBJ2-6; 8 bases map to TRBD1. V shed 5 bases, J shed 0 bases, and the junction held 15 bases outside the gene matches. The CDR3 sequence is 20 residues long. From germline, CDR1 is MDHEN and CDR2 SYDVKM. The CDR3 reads CASSPRTGIGLASGANVLTF. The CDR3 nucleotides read TGTGCCAGCAGTCCAAGGACAGGGATAGGCCTGGCCTCTGGGGCCAACGTCCTGACTTTC.

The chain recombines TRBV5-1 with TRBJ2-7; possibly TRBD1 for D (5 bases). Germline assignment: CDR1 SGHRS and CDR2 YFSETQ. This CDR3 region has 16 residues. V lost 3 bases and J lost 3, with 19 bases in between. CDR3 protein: CASSSRTGQGYYEQYF. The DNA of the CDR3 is TGCGCCAGCAGCTCGCGTACAGGACAAGGGTACTACGAGCAGTACTTC.

In DNA form, the CDR3 reads TGTGCCAGCAGCTCCCGGGGGTCGGGGGAATCCTACAATGAGCAGTTCTTC. Residues: CASSSRGSGESYNEQFF. The rearrangement uses TRBV7-9 and TRBJ2-1; D possibly corresponds to TRBD2 (6 bases). Germline V gene sequence: CDR1 SEHNR, CDR2 FQNEAQ (reference sequence). CDR3 length equals 17 residues. V lost 4 bases and J lost 1, with 17 bases in between.

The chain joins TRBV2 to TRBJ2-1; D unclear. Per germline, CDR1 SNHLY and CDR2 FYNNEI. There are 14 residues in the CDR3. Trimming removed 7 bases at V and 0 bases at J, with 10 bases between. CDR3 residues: CASTALGSYNEQFF. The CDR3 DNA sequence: TGTGCCAGCACCGCCCTGGGCTCCTACAATGAGCAGTTCTTC.

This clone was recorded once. Here the CDR3 reads CASSPTGGYYNEQFF. The CDR3 DNA sequence: TGTGCCAGCAGTCCCACAGGGGGGTACTACAATGAGCAGTTCTTC. The genes are TRBV27 and TRBJ2-1; 8 bases line up with TRBD1. Germline V CDR1 and CDR2: MNHEY, SMNVEV (reference sequence). The junction had 6 bases not matched to a gene; V was cut back by 5 bases and J by 3 bases. The CDR3 sequence is 15 residues long.